These T cell receptor beta chains were read from a single sample in a study of neurological immune-mediated disorders. TCRdb ran MiXCR on the 5' RACE reads and lists one entry per CDR3 protein. The sample has tens of thousands of distinct CDR3 sequences, under 4.5% seen once. The sequenced material came from PBMCs. Every receptor here comes from a woman in her 30s with multiple sclerosis. CDR3s include the opening cysteine and the closing phenylalanine or tryptophan. The order of the fields is D gene, J gene, V gene, clone size, CDR3 protein. D genes are given only for firm matches. The size field reads once, few, many, or a class for an expanded clone.

TRBD1 TRBJ1-2 TRBV29-1 many CSVDQGQGSYGYTF
. TRBJ2-5 TRBV6-2/TRBV6-3 many CASSYGADYQETQYF
. TRBJ2-1 TRBV6-1 many CASIRGGRPYNEQFF
. TRBJ2-3 TRBV5-1 many CASSSRTIGGTDTQYF
. TRBJ1-5 TRBV2 few CASSEARGQPQHF
. TRBJ1-1 TRBV20-1 many CSAKGGAEAFF
. TRBJ1-1 TRBV10-3 many CAISEVLRDEAFF
. TRBJ2-6 TRBV7-9 many CASSLLGTSGANVLTF
TRBD1 TRBJ2-5 TRBV5-1 many CASSLIGGAETQYF
TRBD1 TRBJ1-6 TRBV3-1 many CASSPRDRGPSPLHF
. TRBJ1-1 TRBV5-6 many CASSLEGGGGEAFF
TRBD1 TRBJ1-2 TRBV6-5 many CASSQGGAWGYTF
TRBD1 TRBJ2-1 TRBV14 many CASSQVPGQANYNEQFF
TRBD2 TRBJ2-1 TRBV5-1 many CASSRSGAQLNEQFF
TRBD1 TRBJ1-5 TRBV7-8 many CASSFETGEGNQPQHF
. TRBJ1-1 TRBV5-1 many CASSLTGAGGTEAFF
TRBD2 TRBJ2-3 TRBV5-1 many CASSLLAFPVPYTDTQYF
TRBD2 TRBJ2-7 TRBV12-3/TRBV12-4 many CASSSGLAGYEQYF
TRBD2 TRBJ2-3 TRBV29-1 many CSAWSGSSTDTQYF
. TRBJ2-5 TRBV7-9 many CASSASIFETQYF
TRBD2 TRBJ2-3 TRBV7-9 many CASSLSTGGDTDTQYF
. TRBJ1-1 TRBV3-1 many CASSFREVSRTEAFF
. TRBJ2-7 TRBV9 few CASSIGGPLGVQYF
TRBD1 TRBJ1-4 TRBV5-1 many CASRLTGGLNEKLFF
. TRBJ2-1 TRBV5-1 many CASSLSLGGYNEQFF
. TRBJ2-7 TRBV5-6 many CASSNPNSAPSYEQYF
. TRBJ1-5 TRBV7-8 many CASSFGQPNQPQHF
TRBD2 TRBJ2-4 TRBV11-2 many CASSQGLAGEGIQYF
. TRBJ2-7 TRBV6-5 many CASSYSSDTYYEQYF
TRBD1 TRBJ2-4 TRBV5-1 many CASSVTGLLAKNIQYF
. TRBJ1-6 TRBV7-6 many CASSFETGGHSPLNF
. TRBJ1-1 TRBV11-2 many CASSLGLRAPEAFF
. TRBJ1-5 TRBV4-3 many CASSQTLNQPQHF
. TRBJ1-2 TRBV20-1 few CSAKATTNYGYTF
. TRBJ2-7 TRBV7-9 many CASSPDSDEQYF
. TRBJ2-3 TRBV7-2 many CASASGNTDTQYF
. TRBJ2-6 TRBV12-3/TRBV12-4 many CASTHTRRGSGANVLTF
TRBD2 TRBJ2-7 TRBV5-1 many CASSGRTSGSAAYEQYF
TRBD1 TRBJ1-3 TRBV5-1 many CASSSETGSGNTIYF
. TRBJ2-1 TRBV14 many CASSHQWRGGNEQFF
. TRBJ2-3 TRBV5-1 many CASSGHSELLTDTQYF